Given below is one T cell receptor beta chain in context. Its antigen is undetermined. CDR1 and CDR2 (germline): MNHEY, SVGAGI. V was shortened by 6 bases and J by 4 bases, with 9 bases between the two germline ends. This CDR3 spans 12 amino acids. Assay: immunoSEQ multiplex PCR; the TCRdb copy retains only in-frame clones and omits some. The repertoire holds 130,000 or so clones, with roughly 90% as singletons. The record originates from a study of cytomegalovirus exposure and HLA in healthy donors. Study summary: In a later analysis, the 90 to 150 validation repertoires were reported to have used the same platform as the approximately 690 first-cohort repertoires. Findings and limits, study-wide: Some TCR beta chains (around 160 of them) were listed as cytomegalovirus-associated. In the roughly 130 validation repertoires, a later analysis found that first-cohort TCR clusters tended to co-occur.

This clonotype originated in a man aged 30-40 years in good health and CMV-seronegative. Sequenced material: PBMCs. The V and J genes are TRBV6-5 and TRBJ1-2; TRBD1 might be the D (5 bases). CDR3 coding DNA: TGTGCCAGCAGCTCCGGGGGCTATGGCTACACCTTC. This encodes CASSSGGYGYTF.